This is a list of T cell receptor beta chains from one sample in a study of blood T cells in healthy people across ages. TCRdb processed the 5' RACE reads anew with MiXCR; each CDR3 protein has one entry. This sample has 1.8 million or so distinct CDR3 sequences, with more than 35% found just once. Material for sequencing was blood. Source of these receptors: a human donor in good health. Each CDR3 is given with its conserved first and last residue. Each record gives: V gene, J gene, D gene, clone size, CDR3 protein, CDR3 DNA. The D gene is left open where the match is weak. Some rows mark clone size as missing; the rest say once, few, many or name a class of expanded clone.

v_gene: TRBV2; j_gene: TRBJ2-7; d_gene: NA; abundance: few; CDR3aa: CASSEVVDHSEQYF; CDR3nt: TGTGCCAGCAGTGAAGTCGTCGACCATTCCGAGCAGTACTTC
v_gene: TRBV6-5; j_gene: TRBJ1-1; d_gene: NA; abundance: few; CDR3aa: CASSYSTGPNTEAFF; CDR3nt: TGTGCCAGCAGTTACTCGACGGGGCCTAACACTGAAGCTTTCTTT
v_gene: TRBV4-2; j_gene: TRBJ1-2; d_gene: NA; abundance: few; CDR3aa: CASSKDSFVYGYTF; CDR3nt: TGTGCCAGCAGTAAGGACAGTTTTGTATATGGCTACACCTTC
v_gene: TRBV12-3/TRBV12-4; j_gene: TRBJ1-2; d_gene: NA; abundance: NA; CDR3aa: CASSQTSGGKGYTF; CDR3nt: TGTGCCAGCAGCCAGACCTCGGGGGGTAAAGGCTACACCTTC
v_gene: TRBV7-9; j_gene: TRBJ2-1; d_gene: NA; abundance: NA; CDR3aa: CASSLTTGKESNEQFF; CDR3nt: TGTGCCAGCAGCTTAACCACGGGAAAAGAGAGCAATGAGCAGTTCTTC
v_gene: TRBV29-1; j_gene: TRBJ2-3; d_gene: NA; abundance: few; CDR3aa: CSAQGQTSTDTQYF; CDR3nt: TGCAGCGCTCAAGGGCAAACTAGCACAGATACGCAGTATTTT
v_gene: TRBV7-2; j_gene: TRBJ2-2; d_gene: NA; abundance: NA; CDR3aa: CASSSARNTGELFF; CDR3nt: TGTGCCAGCAGCTCGGCTCGGAACACCGGGGAGCTGTTTTTT
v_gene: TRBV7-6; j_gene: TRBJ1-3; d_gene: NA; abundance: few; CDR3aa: CASSLMSGTLSGNTIYF; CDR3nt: TGTGCCAGCAGCTTGATGTCAGGAACTTTATCTGGAAACACCATATATTTT
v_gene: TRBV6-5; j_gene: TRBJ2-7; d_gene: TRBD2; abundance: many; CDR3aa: CASSPLTSGAYEQYF; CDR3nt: TGTGCCAGCAGTCCCCTTACTAGCGGGGCTTACGAGCAGTACTTC
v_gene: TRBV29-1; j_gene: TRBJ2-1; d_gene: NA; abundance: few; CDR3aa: CSVARGRGKQFF; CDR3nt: TGCAGCGTCGCGAGGGGGCGGGGGAAGCAGTTCTTC
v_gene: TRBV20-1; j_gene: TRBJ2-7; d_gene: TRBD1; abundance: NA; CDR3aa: CSARRRDRGYEQYF; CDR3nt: TGCAGTGCTAGACGCCGGGACAGGGGCTACGAGCAGTACTTC
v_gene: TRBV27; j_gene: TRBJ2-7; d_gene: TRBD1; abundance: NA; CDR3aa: CASSLSTGSPYEQYF; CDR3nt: TGTGCCAGCAGTTTATCGACAGGGTCACCCTACGAGCAGTACTTC
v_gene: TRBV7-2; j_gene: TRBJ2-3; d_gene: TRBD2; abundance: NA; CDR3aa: CASSQNSGVNGDTQYF; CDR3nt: TGTGCCAGCAGCCAGAATAGCGGGGTCAACGGGGATACGCAGTATTTT
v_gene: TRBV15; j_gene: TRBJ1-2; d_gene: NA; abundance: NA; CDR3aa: CATSRDRNYGHTF; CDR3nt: TGTGCCACCAGCAGAGACAGGAACTATGGCCACACCTTC
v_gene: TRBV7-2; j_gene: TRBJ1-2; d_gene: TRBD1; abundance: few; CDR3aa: CASSFRQGAYGYTF; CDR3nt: TGTGCCAGCAGCTTCAGACAGGGGGCTTATGGCTACACCTTC
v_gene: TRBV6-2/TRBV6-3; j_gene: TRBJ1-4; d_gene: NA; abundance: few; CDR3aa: CASSYHAALEKLFF; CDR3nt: TGTGCCAGCAGTTACCACGCAGCATTGGAAAAACTGTTTTTT
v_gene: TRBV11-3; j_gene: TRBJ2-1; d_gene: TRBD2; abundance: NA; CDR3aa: CASSGRLAGPNEQFF; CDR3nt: TGTGCCAGCAGCGGCCGACTAGCGGGGCCGAATGAGCAGTTCTTC
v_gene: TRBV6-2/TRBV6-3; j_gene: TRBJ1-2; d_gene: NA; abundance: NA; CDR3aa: CASSMSRGGYTF; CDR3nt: TGTGCCAGCAGCATGTCGAGGGGTGGCTACACCTTC
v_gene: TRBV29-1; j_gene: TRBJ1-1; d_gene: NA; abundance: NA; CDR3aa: CSVRSPLSTEAFF; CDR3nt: TGCAGCGTTCGCAGCCCGCTGAGCACTGAAGCTTTCTTT
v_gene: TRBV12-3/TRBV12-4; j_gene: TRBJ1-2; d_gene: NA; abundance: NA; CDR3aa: CASSTQDHGYTF; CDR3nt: TGTGCCAGCAGCACCCAGGACCACGGCTACACCTTC
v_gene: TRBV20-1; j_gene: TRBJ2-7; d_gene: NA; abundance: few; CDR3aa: CSAPGGETYEQYF; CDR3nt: TGCAGTGCTCCCGGGGGTGAAACCTACGAGCAGTACTTC
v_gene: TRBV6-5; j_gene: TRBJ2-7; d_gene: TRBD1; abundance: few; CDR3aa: CASKETGTPIYEQYF; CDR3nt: TGTGCCAGCAAGGAGACAGGGACCCCGATCTACGAGCAGTACTTC
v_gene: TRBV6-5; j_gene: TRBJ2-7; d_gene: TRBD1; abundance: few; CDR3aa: CASSETGEAYEQYF; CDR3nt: TGTGCCAGCAGTGAGACAGGGGAAGCCTACGAGCAGTACTTC
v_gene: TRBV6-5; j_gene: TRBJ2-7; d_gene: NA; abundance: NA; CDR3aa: CASSYPGQGSEQYF; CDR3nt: TGTGCCAGCAGTTATCCGGGTCAGGGTAGCGAGCAGTACTTC
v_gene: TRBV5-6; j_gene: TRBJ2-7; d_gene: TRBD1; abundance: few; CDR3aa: CAGSRTGKGEQYF; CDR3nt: TGTGCCGGCAGCCGGACAGGGAAAGGCGAGCAGTACTTC
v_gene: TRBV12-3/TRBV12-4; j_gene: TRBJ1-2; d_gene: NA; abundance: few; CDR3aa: CASSSSRLYYGYTF; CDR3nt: TGTGCCAGCAGTTCCAGCAGGCTTTATTATGGCTACACCTTC
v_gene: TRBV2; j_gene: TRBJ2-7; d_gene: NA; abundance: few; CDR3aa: CASSGGTSPYEQYF; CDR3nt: TGTGCCAGCAGTGGCGGGACAAGCCCCTACGAGCAGTACTTC
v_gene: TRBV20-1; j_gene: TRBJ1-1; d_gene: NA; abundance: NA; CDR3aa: CSARDRWNTEAFF; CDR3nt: TGCAGTGCTAGAGATAGGTGGAACACTGAGGCTTTCTTT
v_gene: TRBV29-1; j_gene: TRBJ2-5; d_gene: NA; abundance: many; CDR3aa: CSVVPRGHSETQYF; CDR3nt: TGCAGCGTTGTACCTCGTGGCCACTCAGAGACCCAGTACTTC
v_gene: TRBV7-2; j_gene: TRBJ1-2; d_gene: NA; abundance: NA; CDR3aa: CASSLVRESGYTF; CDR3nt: TGTGCCAGCAGCTTGGTCAGGGAGAGTGGCTACACCTTC
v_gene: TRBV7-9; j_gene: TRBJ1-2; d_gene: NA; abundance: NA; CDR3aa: CASSSAGSGLDGYTF; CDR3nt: TGTGCCAGCAGCTCGGCGGGTTCGGGTCTGGATGGCTACACCTTC
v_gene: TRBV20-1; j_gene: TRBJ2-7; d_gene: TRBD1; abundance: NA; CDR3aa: CSAREAGGVYEQYF; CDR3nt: TGCAGTGCTAGAGAGGCAGGGGGTGTCTACGAGCAGTACTTC
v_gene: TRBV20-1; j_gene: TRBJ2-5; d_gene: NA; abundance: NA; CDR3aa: CSAWGQSGETQYF; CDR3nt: TGCAGTGCCTGGGGACAATCAGGGGAGACCCAGTACTTC
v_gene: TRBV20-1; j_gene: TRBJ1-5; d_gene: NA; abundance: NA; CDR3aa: CSATHSGLNQPQHF; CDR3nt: TGCAGTGCTACCCACTCGGGGCTAAATCAGCCCCAGCATTTT
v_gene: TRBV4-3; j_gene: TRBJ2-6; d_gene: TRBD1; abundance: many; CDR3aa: CASSQDQGAGANVLTF; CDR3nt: TGCGCCAGCAGCCAAGATCAGGGGGCTGGGGCCAACGTCCTGACTTTC
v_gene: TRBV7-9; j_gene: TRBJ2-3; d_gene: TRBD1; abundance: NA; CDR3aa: CVSSLLGGSPSTDTQYF; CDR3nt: TGTGTCAGCAGCCTATTAGGGGGCAGCCCTAGCACAGATACGCAGTATTTT
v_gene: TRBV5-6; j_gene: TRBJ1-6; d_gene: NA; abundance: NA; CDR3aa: CASSLSNSRPNSPLHF; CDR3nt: TGTGCCAGCAGCCTTTCGAATTCCCGGCCCAATTCACCCCTCCACTTT
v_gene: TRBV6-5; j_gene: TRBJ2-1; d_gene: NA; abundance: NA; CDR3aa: CASSTGWRANEQFF; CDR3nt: TGTGCCAGCAGTACAGGGTGGAGAGCCAATGAGCAGTTCTTC
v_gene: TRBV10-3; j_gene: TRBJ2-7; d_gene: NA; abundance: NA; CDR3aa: CAISGTGDSYEQYF; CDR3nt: TGTGCCATCAGTGGGACGGGGGACTCCTACGAGCAGTACTTC
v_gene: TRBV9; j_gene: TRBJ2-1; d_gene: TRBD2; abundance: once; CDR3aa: CASSPQGWGLAGGYNEQFF; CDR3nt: TGTGCCAGCAGCCCCCAGGGGTGGGGGCTAGCGGGGGGGTACAATGAGCAGTTCTTC
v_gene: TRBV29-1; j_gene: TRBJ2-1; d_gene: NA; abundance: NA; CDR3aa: CSVERTAVVGEQFF; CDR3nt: TGCAGCGTTGAAAGGACAGCAGTCGTCGGGGAGCAGTTCTTC
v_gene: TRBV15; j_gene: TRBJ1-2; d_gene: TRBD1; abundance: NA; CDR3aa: CATSLVRGGSDGYTF; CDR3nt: TGTGCCACCAGCCTAGTCAGGGGGGGTAGCGATGGCTACACCTTC
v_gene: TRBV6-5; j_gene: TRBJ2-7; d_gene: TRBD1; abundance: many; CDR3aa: CASSTGTGVYEQYF; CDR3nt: TGTGCCAGCAGCACCGGGACAGGGGTTTACGAGCAGTACTTC
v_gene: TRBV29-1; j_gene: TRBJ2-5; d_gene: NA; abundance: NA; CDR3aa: CSVDGTGETQYF; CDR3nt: TGCAGCGTCGATGGTACTGGAGAGACCCAGTACTTC
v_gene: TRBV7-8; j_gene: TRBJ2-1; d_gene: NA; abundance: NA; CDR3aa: CASSPRDLSYNEQFF; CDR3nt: TGTGCCAGCAGCCCCCGGGACTTGTCCTACAATGAGCAGTTCTTC